The 5 T cell receptor beta chains listed next were all sequenced from one sample in a study of blood T cell repertoires in COVID-19. TCRdb keeps only in-frame clones here, not all; method: immunoSEQ multiplex PCR. The table records 250,000 to 400,000 clones, around 87% of them present only once. The sequenced sample was PBMCs or T cells enriched from blood (not recorded which). The source of these receptors is a woman in her thirties who had recovered from COVID-19.

For the CDR3, the DNA is TGTGCCAGCAGATCTTCACAGGGTGAAAAACTGTTTTTT. Translating it yields CASRSSQGEKLFF. The chain joins TRBV25-1 to TRBJ1-4, with a tentative D call TRBD1 (6 bases). Germline CDR1 and CDR2: MGHDK and SYGVNS. Trimming cost V 6 bases and J 7 bases, with 12 bases left between them. CDR3 length: 13 amino acids.

J is TRBJ1-6 and V is TRBV10-3; TRBD1 might be the D (6 bases). Looked up from germline, CDR1 is ENHRY and CDR2 is SYGVKD. Trimming took 7 bases from V and 5 from J, leaving 15 bases between them. This CDR3 has 15 amino acids. CDR3 in amino acids: CAIKGSRGNNSPLHF. CDR3 DNA sequence: TGTGCCATCAAGGGTAGCAGGGGCAATAATTCACCCCTCCACTTT.

The V call is TRBV6-5, the J call TRBJ2-5; TRBD1 matches 8 bases. The CDR3 extends over 14 amino acids. Trimming took 7 bases from V and 7 from J; bases not matched to a gene: 11. Germline CDR1 and CDR2: MNHEY and SVGAGI. CDR3 nucleotide sequence: TGTGCCAGCATCCCAGGGGGCCTCGGTGGGACCCAGTACTTC. Protein sequence: CASIPGGLGGTQYF.

V is TRBV6-5 and J is TRBJ1-2; TRBD1 matches at 10 bases. Germline V gives CDR1 MNHEY, CDR2 SVGAGI. The V gene end was trimmed by 5 bases and the J gene end by 7 bases; junction bases not matched to a gene: 4. This CDR3 has 13 amino acids. In DNA, the CDR3 is TGTGCCAGCAGTACCCGGGACAGGGGTGGCTACACCTTC. As protein: CASSTRDRGGYTF.

The gene calls are TRBV19 and TRBJ2-4; TRBD1 matches 7 bases. This CDR3 is 16 amino acids long. The germline CDR1 and CDR2 sequences are LNHDA and SQIVND (reference sequence). The J segment lost 1 base and the V segment lost 3 bases, leaving 6 bases of the junction unmatched. The chain's CDR3 is CASSMYRGHAKNIQYF. The DNA of the CDR3 is TGTGCCAGTAGTATGTACAGGGGACACGCCAAAAACATTCAGTACTTC.